These 20 T cell receptor beta chains share one sample of origin, sequenced in a study of PD-1 blockade in classical Hodgkin lymphoma. Each patient's relapse followed autologous stem cell transplantation, and brentuximab vedotin exposure varied. Data came from immunoSEQ multiplex PCR; TCRdb stores just in-frame clones and leaves some out. This table holds about 20,000 clones, 75% to 90% found once. The material sequenced was peripheral blood mononuclear cells (PBMCs), taken at baseline. The source of these receptors is a human donor with classical Hodgkin lymphoma.

This sequence joins TRBV6-1 and TRBJ2-2, with D hard to call. Germline V gene data show CDR1 as MNHNS and CDR2 as SASEGT. The V end was cut by 2 bases, the J end by 2 bases, with 9 bases between. This CDR3 is built from 15 residues. In nucleotides, the CDR3 is TGTGCCAGCAGTGAATTAACCACCAACACCGGGGAGCTGTTTTTT. Translating it yields CASSELTTNTGELFF.

This rearrangement joins TRBV9 to TRBJ2-3; D not resolved. Trimming left V 0 bases short and J 6 bases short, with 2 bases between. This CDR3 has 11 residues. CDR1 is SGDLS, CDR2 YYNGEE, per germline. The DNA for the CDR3 is TGTGCCAGCAGCGTAGCGGATACGCAGTATTTT. It codes for CASSVADTQYF.

The rearrangement joins TRBV18 to TRBJ2-7; D may match TRBD1 or TRBD2 (5 bases each). The CDR3 is 17 residues long. The germline V and J ends were trimmed by 2 bases and 6 bases, with 23 bases remaining between them. Per germline, CDR1 KGHSH and CDR2 LQKENI. The chain's CDR3 is CASSPVVRDPSLGEQYF. The CDR3 nucleotides read TGTGCCAGCTCACCAGTCGTCCGGGACCCGTCACTGGGCGAGCAGTACTTC.

This clone was seen only a few times. The rearrangement joins TRBV4-2 to TRBJ2-5, with 7 bases fitting TRBD2. Germline V gene lookup returns CDR1 LGHNA and CDR2 YNFKEQ. The CDR3 extends over 16 amino acids. With 5 bases clipped from V and 1 base from J, the junction kept 10 bases outside the gene matches. The CDR3 is CASSKTSAFFQETQYF. The CDR3 coding sequence is TGTGCCAGCAGCAAAACTAGCGCTTTCTTCCAAGAGACCCAGTACTTC.

V gene TRBV6-1 combines with J gene TRBJ2-1; 9 positions match TRBD2. The V gene end was trimmed by 4 bases and the J gene end by 5 bases; junction bases not matched to a gene: 3. The length of the CDR3 is 14 residues. Germline V gene lookup returns CDR1 MNHNS and CDR2 SASEGT. The CDR3 DNA is TGTGCCAGCAGTGCTAGGACTAGCGACAATGAGCAGTTCTTC. This sequence encodes CASSARTSDNEQFF.

J is TRBJ1-1 and V is TRBV5-4; D gene unclear. CDR1 is SGHNT, CDR2 YYREEE, per germline (reference sequence). The CDR3 covers 15 residues. The V and J ends lost 3 bases and 0 bases respectively, with 12 bases between them. The CDR3 here is CASSYLTGMNTEAFF. CDR3 in DNA: TGTGCCAGCAGCTACTTGACGGGTATGAACACTGAAGCTTTCTTT. The full variable domain, with the rest looked up from reference TRBV5-4 and TRBJ1-1, is ETGVTQSPTHLIKTRGQQVTLRCSSQSGHNTVSWYQQALGQGPQFIFQYYREEENGRGNFPPRFSGLQFPNYSSELNVNALELDDSALYLCASSYLTGMNTEAFFGQGTRLTVV.

This clone was found a few times. The CDR3 is CASSRGTGGSQPQHF. DNA for the CDR3: TGTGCCAGCAGCCGCGGGACAGGGGGGAGTCAGCCCCAGCATTTT. V is TRBV16 and J is TRBJ1-5, with 11 bases lining up with TRBD1. J lost 6 bases, V lost 4 bases, and 5 bases had no gene match. The CDR3 consists of 15 residues. Germline CDR1 KGHSY, CDR2 FQNENV. Full variable domain (rest looked up from reference TRBV16 and TRBJ1-5): GEEVAQTPKHLVRGEGQKAKLYCAPIKGHSYVFWYQQVLKNEFKFLISFQNENVFDETGMPKERFSAKCLPNSPCSLEIQATKLEDSAVYFCASSRGTGGSQPQHFGDGTRLSIL.

This chain joins TRBV2 and TRBJ2-3; no clear D. The length of the CDR3 is 16 residues. Germline values: CDR1 SNHLY, CDR2 FYNNEI. Trimming left V 0 bases short and J 0 bases short, with 10 bases between. The CDR3 here is CASSEAFVRSTDTQYF. The DNA of the CDR3 is TGTGCCAGCAGTGAAGCGTTTGTCCGAAGCACAGATACGCAGTATTTT.

A note on this clone: Mismatch with germline at one junction end may stem from a read error. The chain has TRBV19 and TRBJ2-7; tentative D call: TRBD1 (6 bases). This CDR3 comprises 12 residues. Germline CDR1 and CDR2: LNHDA and SQIVND (reference sequence). CDR3 loop: CASSPDSFPLSF. CDR3 DNA sequence: TGTGCCAGTAGTCCGGACAGCTTCCCTCTTTCGTTC.

This clone was detected a few times. The chain uses TRBV7-9 and TRBJ2-7; no definite D call. The CDR3 runs 12 residues. V shed 6 bases and J shed 6 bases, with 12 bases lying between them. Germline V gene lookup returns CDR1 SEHNR and CDR2 FQNEAQ (reference sequence). CDR3: CASSLSHPEQYF. CDR3 bases: TGTGCCAGCAGTCTTTCCCATCCCGAGCAGTACTTC.

The J gene is TRBJ1-2, the V gene TRBV11-3; D gene ambiguous. V was trimmed by 5 bases and J by 5 bases, leaving 9 bases between them. The CDR3 runs to 12 residues. Germline CDR1 is SGHNT and CDR2 is YENEEA. The CDR3 DNA reads TGTGCCAGCAGCAACCCCGGGTATGGCTACACCTTC. Protein sequence: CASSNPGYGYTF.

J is TRBJ2-1 and V is TRBV30, with 8 positions matching TRBD1. CDR3 length: 16 amino acids. Germline CDR1 and CDR2: GTSNPN and SVGIG (reference sequence). V shed 5 bases and J 4 bases; nucleotides not matched to a gene: 13. The CDR3, as DNA: TGTGCCTGGGGGTCCCCCGTCAGGGGGCCGTACAATGAGCAGTTCTTC. Its protein is CAWGSPVRGPYNEQFF.

The rearrangement uses TRBV6-4 and TRBJ2-2; no definite D call. Trimming removed 2 bases from V and 0 bases from J, with 1 base in between. CDR1 is MRHNA and CDR2 is SNTAGT in the germline V gene. The CDR3 has 13 amino acids. CDR3 in amino acids: CASSDTNTGELFF. The CDR3 bases are TGTGCCAGCAGTGACACGAACACCGGGGAGCTGTTTTTT.

This rearrangement joins TRBV5-1 to TRBJ2-7; maybe TRBD1 (6 bases). Trimming cost V 3 bases and J 5 bases, with 15 bases left between them. The germline gives CDR1 SGHRS, CDR2 YFSETQ. CDR3 length: 14 amino acids. CDR3 sequence (DNA): TGCGCCAGCAGCTGGGGGCCCTCTGAGAACGAGCAGTACTTC. This translates into CASSWGPSENEQYF.

The rearrangement uses TRBV27 and TRBJ2-2; tentatively, D is TRBD1 (5 bases). V dropped 6 bases and J dropped 4 bases, with 12 bases sitting between them. Germline CDR1 reads MNHEY; CDR2 reads SMNVEV (reference sequence). CDR3 length: 14 amino acids. CDR3 region: CASRPPGFTGELFF. The CDR3 DNA reads TGTGCCAGCAGACCCCCAGGGTTCACCGGGGAGCTGTTTTTT.

The chain links TRBV6-1 to TRBJ2-1; 9 bases line up with TRBD1. The junction had 12 bases not matched to a gene; V was cut back by 4 bases and J by 5 bases. Germline V CDR1 and CDR2: MNHNS, SASEGT. The CDR3 runs to 17 residues. The DNA of the CDR3 is TGTGCCAGCAGTGCACGGGGGGTCGGGACAGGGAACAATGAGCAGTTCTTC. Protein product: CASSARGVGTGNNEQFF.

The rearrangement uses TRBV5-6 and TRBJ1-5; weak D call: TRBD1 (5 bases). The germline V gene has CDR1 SGHDT and CDR2 YYEEEE. V was trimmed by 2 bases and J by 6 bases, leaving 27 bases between them. CDR3 length equals 19 residues. The DNA of the CDR3 is TGTGCCAGCAGCTTTCAGGGTTCGGGCATCCGGGCCTGGGGTCAGCCCCAGCATTTT. This sequence encodes CASSFQGSGIRAWGQPQHF. The full variable domain, with the rest looked up from reference TRBV5-6 and TRBJ1-5, is DAGVTQSPTHLIKTRGQQVTLRCSPKSGHDTVSWYQQALGQGPQFIFQYYEEEERQRGNFPDRFSGHQFPNYSSELNVNALLLGDSALYLCASSFQGSGIRAWGQPQHFGDGTRLSIL.

A remark on this clone: The same CDR3 can be traced to other DNA sequences in this sample. The chain combines TRBV27 with TRBJ1-2; perhaps TRBD1 as D (6 bases). The CDR3 extends over 14 amino acids. V was cut by 6 bases and J by 2 bases, with 13 bases left in between. In germline, CDR1 is MNHEY, CDR2 SMNVEV (reference sequence). This CDR3 is CASSPTGLNYGYTF. The CDR3 nucleotides are TGTGCCAGCAGCCCCACAGGGTTGAACTATGGCTACACCTTC.

This clone was seen a few times. This chain links TRBV9 with TRBJ2-2; no clear D. CDR1 is SGDLS and CDR2 is YYNGEE in the germline V gene. The length of the CDR3 is 15 residues. Trimming took 2 bases from V and 2 from J, leaving 10 bases between them. CDR3 residues: CASSVETLNTGELFF. Written as DNA, the CDR3 is TGTGCCAGCAGCGTCGAGACACTTAACACCGGGGAGCTGTTTTTT.

This clone turned up a few times. Different DNA sequences within this sample yield the same CDR3. The chain joins TRBV9 to TRBJ2-5, with 14 bases identical to TRBD2. The germline V gene has CDR1 SGDLS and CDR2 YYNGEE. The V gene end was trimmed by 3 bases and the J gene end by 4 bases; junction bases not matched to a gene: 2. The CDR3 length is 15 residues. The DNA of the CDR3 is TGTGCCAGCAGCGGCGGACTAGCGGGAGGAGAGACCCAGTACTTC. Its protein product is CASSGGLAGGETQYF.